One sample yielded the 23 T cell receptor beta chains listed below, sequenced in a study of cytomegalovirus exposure and HLA in healthy donors. TCRdb's copy holds only in-frame clones and misses some; the assay was immunoSEQ multiplex PCR. The sample consists of fewer than 200,000 clones, approximately 96% of them appearing once. The sequencing input was PBMCs. The receptors come from a woman aged 18-35 years in good health and CMV-seronegative.

This clone was seen a single time. The chain is built from TRBV19 and TRBJ1-5; TRBD1 agrees at 8 bases. The germline CDR1 and CDR2 sequences are LNHDA and SQIVND (reference sequence). The length of the CDR3 is 13 residues. J was trimmed by 2 bases and V by 6 bases; bases with no gene match: 0. The CDR3 sequence: CASRGQGNQPQHF. Here the CDR3 DNA reads TGTGCCAGTAGGGGACAGGGCAATCAGCCCCAGCATTTT.

The chain recombines TRBV7-9 with TRBJ2-1; TRBD1 might be the D (6 bases). V shed 1 base and J shed 7 bases, with 14 bases lying between them. There are 15 residues in the CDR3. CDR1 is SEHNR, CDR2 FQNEAQ, per germline (reference sequence). The CDR3 protein is CASSLGQVAMNEQFF. In nucleotides, the CDR3 is TGTGCCAGCAGCTTAGGACAGGTAGCCATGAATGAGCAGTTCTTC.

CDR3 bases: TGCGCCAGCAGCCAACTGACTAGCGGGGGGGATGAGCAGTTCTTC. Residues: CASSQLTSGGDEQFF. The chain has TRBV4-1 and TRBJ2-1, with 14 nucleotides matching TRBD2. V was pared by 2 bases and J by 8 bases, with 2 bases of the junction left unmatched. Germline V CDR1 and CDR2: MGHRA, YSYEKL. The CDR3 is 15 amino acids.

The genes are TRBV5-1 and TRBJ2-3, with 7 bases that match TRBD1. Germline V gene data show CDR1 as SGHRS and CDR2 as YFSETQ. The length of the CDR3 is 16 residues. Trimming at V came to 0 bases and at J to 4 bases, leaving 8 bases not matched to a gene. The CDR3 nucleotides read TGCGCCAGCAGCTTGGCGCCGACAGGGCTTTCAGATACGCAGTATTTT. Translating it yields CASSLAPTGLSDTQYF.

The chain has TRBV18 and TRBJ1-3; TRBD1 aligns across 7 bases. The CDR3 extends over 16 amino acids. The V gene end was trimmed by 3 bases and the J gene end by 0 bases; junction bases not matched to a gene: 5. Looked up from germline, CDR1 is KGHSH and CDR2 is LQKENI. The CDR3 is CASSPGTAFSGNTIYF. The CDR3 coding sequence is TGTGCCAGCTCACCGGGGACAGCTTTCTCTGGAAACACCATATATTTT.

The chain recombines TRBV7-6 with TRBJ2-5, with no clear D. The CDR3 contains 11 residues. Germline-derived CDR1 and CDR2 are SGHVS and FNYEAQ. V was trimmed by 6 bases and J by 2 bases, leaving 4 bases between them. Written as DNA, the CDR3 is TGTGCCAGCAGTTCTCAAGAGACCCAGTACTTC. Translation gives CASSSQETQYF.

The table lists this clone with a count of one. The chain joins TRBV12-1 to TRBJ1-2. TRBV12-1 is flagged as a pseudogene. This CDR3 spans 12 amino acids. The CDR3, as DNA: TGTGCCATGCGGGGGAGGGAGGATGGCTACACCTTC. This translates into CAMRGREDGYTF.

The CDR3 spells CAISRVEFTDTQYF. The CDR3 DNA sequence: TGTGCCATCAGCCGGGTTGAGTTCACAGATACGCAGTATTTT. This chain connects TRBV10-3 to TRBJ2-3; D ambiguous. V lost 6 bases and J lost 2, with 12 bases in between. CDR1 and CDR2 from the germline V gene are ENHRY and SYGVKD. This CDR3 spans 14 amino acids.

The sample holds one count of this clone. V and J are TRBV13 and TRBJ2-2; D is possibly TRBD2 (5 bases). This CDR3 region has 15 residues. CDR1 is PRHDT, CDR2 FYEKMQ, per germline (reference sequence). Trimming took off 0 bases at V and 5 bases at J, with 10 bases between the two ends. Here the CDR3 reads CASSLGGSRTGELFF. CDR3 DNA: TGTGCCAGCAGCTTAGGGGGGAGTCGAACCGGGGAGCTGTTTTTT.

J is TRBJ2-1 and V is TRBV4-3; the D is unclear. Per the germline V gene, CDR1 is LGHNA and CDR2 is YSLEER. The CDR3 is 16 amino acids. Trimming took off 4 bases at V and 2 bases at J, with 15 bases between the two ends. This chain's CDR3 is CASSPTNLSPYNEQFF. As DNA, the CDR3 is TGCGCCAGCAGCCCAACAAACCTTTCGCCCTACAATGAGCAGTTCTTC.

The V call is TRBV30, the J call TRBJ2-5; weak D call: TRBD2 (6 bases). The V end lost 8 bases, the J end lost 1 base, and 8 bases lay between the germline ends. Germline loops: CDR1 GTSNPN, CDR2 SVGIG (reference sequence). There are 11 residues in the CDR3. In DNA, the CDR3 is TGTGCCCTAGCGATCCAAGAGACCCAGTACTTC. This codes for CALAIQETQYF.

V gene TRBV5-4 combines with J gene TRBJ1-3, with 8 positions matching TRBD1. J lost 3 bases, V lost 4 bases, and 6 bases had no gene match. Germline V gene lookup returns CDR1 SGHNT and CDR2 YYREEE (reference sequence). The CDR3 loop spans 15 amino acids. The CDR3 coding sequence is TGTGCCAGCAGCCCCGGACAGGGCTTTGGAAACACCATATATTTT. Translating it yields CASSPGQGFGNTIYF.

V gene TRBV10-3 combines with J gene TRBJ2-7; TRBD1 agrees at 7 bases. The germline CDR1 and CDR2 sequences are ENHRY and SYGVKD. With 7 bases clipped from V and 6 bases from J, the junction kept 12 bases outside the gene matches. CDR3 length equals 14 residues. The CDR3 loop is CAITGTANSGEQYF. The CDR3 DNA reads as TGTGCCATCACCGGGACAGCCAACTCGGGCGAGCAGTACTTC.

This chain joins TRBV5-1 and TRBJ2-1; tentatively, D is TRBD2 (6 bases). The V end lost 4 bases, the J end lost 8 bases, and 13 bases lay between the germline ends. Germline CDR1 is SGHRS and CDR2 is YFSETQ. This CDR3 comprises 13 residues. CDR3 loop: CASSPWGGDEQFF. CDR3 nucleotide sequence: TGCGCCAGCAGCCCCTGGGGAGGTGATGAGCAGTTCTTC.

V and J are TRBV6-1 and TRBJ1-4; possible D gene TRBD1, 5 bases. This CDR3 comprises 15 residues. Trimming removed 8 bases from V and 1 base from J, with 14 bases in between. The V gene's germline CDR1 is MNHNS and CDR2 SASEGT. The chain's CDR3 is CASGWGGLTNEKLFF. The CDR3 coding sequence is TGTGCCAGCGGCTGGGGCGGTTTAACTAATGAAAAACTGTTTTTT.

V and J are TRBV18 and TRBJ1-1, with D possibly being TRBD1 (6 bases). The CDR3 extends over 14 amino acids. CDR1 is KGHSH, CDR2 LQKENI, per germline. Deletions cut 4 bases from V and 0 bases from J, with 9 bases between. The CDR3 DNA reads as TGTGCCAGCTCACAGGACAGAATGAACACTGAAGCTTTCTTT. This sequence encodes CASSQDRMNTEAFF.

This chain joins TRBV6-5 and TRBJ1-1, with D possibly being TRBD1 (5 bases). The CDR3 is 16 amino acids. The germline V gene encodes CDR1 MNHEY and CDR2 SVGAGI. Deletions cut 2 bases from V and 0 bases from J, with 13 bases between. The CDR3 loop is CASSYTSQGMNTEAFF. As DNA, the CDR3 is TGTGCCAGCAGTTACACATCGCAGGGCATGAACACTGAAGCTTTCTTT.

V usage is TRBV19 and J usage is TRBJ1-3; no clear D. Per the germline V gene, CDR1 is LNHDA and CDR2 is SQIVND (reference sequence). There are 12 residues in the CDR3. The ends were cut back, 9 bases at V and 0 bases at J, with 6 bases in the middle. The CDR3 sequence is CASGASGNTIYF. The CDR3 DNA follows: TGTGCCAGCGGTGCCTCTGGAAACACCATATATTTT.

The V gene is TRBV30, the J gene TRBJ1-4; D is unresolved. CDR1 and CDR2 (germline): GTSNPN, SVGIG (reference sequence). This CDR3 has 13 amino acids. V lost 4 bases and J 3 bases, leaving 9 bases between the germline ends. CDR3 in amino acids: CAWTRQANEKLFF. CDR3 sequence (DNA): TGTGCCTGGACCCGTCAGGCTAATGAAAAACTGTTTTTT.

This chain uses TRBV7-9 with TRBJ1-3, with 7 positions matching TRBD1. This CDR3 is 14 amino acids long. Germline lookup yields CDR1 SEHNR and CDR2 FQNEAQ (reference sequence). J gave up 4 bases and V 4 bases, and 4 bases lay outside the gene matches. The CDR3 region is CASSSTGPGNTIYF. The CDR3 DNA is TGTGCCAGCAGCTCGACAGGGCCCGGAAACACCATATATTTT.

The J gene is TRBJ2-3, the V gene TRBV7-9, with D tentatively TRBD2 (6 bases). The CDR3 covers 14 residues. V gave up 6 bases and J gave up 1 base, with 11 bases separating them. Germline CDR1 and CDR2: SEHNR and FQNEAQ (reference sequence). The CDR3 loop reads CASRSSGGTDTQYF. The CDR3 region has the DNA TGTGCCAGCAGGTCTTCGGGGGGCACAGATACGCAGTATTTT.

V and J are TRBV6-5 and TRBJ2-4; no clear D gene. The CDR3 length is 15 residues. Trimming shortened V by 0 bases and J by 2 bases, and 8 bases separated the two germline ends. The germline V gene encodes CDR1 MNHEY and CDR2 SVGAGI. The CDR3 DNA is TGTGCCAGCAGTTACTCGGGCTCTTCCAAAAACATTCAGTACTTC. Amino acids: CASSYSGSSKNIQYF.

This clone has more than one count but fewer than ten. The chain couples TRBV4-1 to TRBJ1-2, with 7 nucleotides matching TRBD1. J lost 8 bases, V lost 0 bases, and 6 bases had no gene match. Germline V gene sequence: CDR1 MGHRA, CDR2 YSYEKL. The CDR3 has 14 residues. Written as DNA, the CDR3 is TGCGCCAGCAGCCAAGACGACAGGGCGGGGGGCTACACCTTC. It specifies CASSQDDRAGGYTF.